This TCR beta chain originates from a study of shared clonotypes between healthy human individuals. Deletions cut 3 bases from V and 5 bases from J, with 13 bases between. The length of the CDR3 is 15 residues. CDR1 and CDR2 (germline): MNHEY, SMNVEV (reference sequence). Assay: immunoSEQ multiplex PCR; the TCRdb copy retains only in-frame clones and omits some. The table lists hundreds of thousands of clones, about 95% of them singletons. V is TRBV27 and J is TRBJ1-4; the D gene is possibly TRBD1 (6 bases). Sequencing was performed on naive CD4+ T cells sorted from blood. This sample's subset: CD45RA+ positively selected. This sequence was found in a woman between 25 and 40 years old in good health. DNA of the CDR3: TGTGCCAGCAGTTTGAGGCCAGGGGCGAATGAAAAACTGTTTTTT. Its translation is CASSLRPGANEKLFF.